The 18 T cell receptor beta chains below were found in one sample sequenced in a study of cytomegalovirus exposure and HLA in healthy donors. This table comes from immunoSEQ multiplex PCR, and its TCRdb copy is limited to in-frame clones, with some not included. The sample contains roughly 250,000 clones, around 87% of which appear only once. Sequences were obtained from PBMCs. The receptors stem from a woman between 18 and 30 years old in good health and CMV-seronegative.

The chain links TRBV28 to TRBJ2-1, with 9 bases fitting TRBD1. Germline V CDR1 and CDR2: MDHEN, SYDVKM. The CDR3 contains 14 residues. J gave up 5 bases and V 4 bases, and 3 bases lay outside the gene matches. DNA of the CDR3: TGTGCCAGCAGTTCCCGGACAGGGGACAATGAGCAGTTCTTC. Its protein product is CASSSRTGDNEQFF.

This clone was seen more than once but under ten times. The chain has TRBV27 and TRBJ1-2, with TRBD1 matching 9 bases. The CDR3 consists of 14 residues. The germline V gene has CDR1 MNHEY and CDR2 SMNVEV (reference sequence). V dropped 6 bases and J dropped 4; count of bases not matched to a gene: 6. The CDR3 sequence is CASRDPGQGYGYTF. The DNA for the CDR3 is TGTGCCAGCAGAGATCCGGGACAGGGCTATGGCTACACCTTC.

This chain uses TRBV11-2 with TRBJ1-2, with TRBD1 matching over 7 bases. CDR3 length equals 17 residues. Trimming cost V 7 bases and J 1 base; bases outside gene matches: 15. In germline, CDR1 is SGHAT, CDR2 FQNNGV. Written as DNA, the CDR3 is TGTGCCAGCACCAAACGGGGGACAGAGGAGATTAACTATGGCTACACCTTC. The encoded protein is CASTKRGTEEINYGYTF.

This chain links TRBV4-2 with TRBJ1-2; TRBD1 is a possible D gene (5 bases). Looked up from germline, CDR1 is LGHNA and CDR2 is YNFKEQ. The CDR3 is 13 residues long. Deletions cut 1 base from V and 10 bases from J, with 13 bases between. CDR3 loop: CASSQGSGGDYTF. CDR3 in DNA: TGTGCCAGCAGCCAAGGGTCCGGGGGAGACTACACCTTC.

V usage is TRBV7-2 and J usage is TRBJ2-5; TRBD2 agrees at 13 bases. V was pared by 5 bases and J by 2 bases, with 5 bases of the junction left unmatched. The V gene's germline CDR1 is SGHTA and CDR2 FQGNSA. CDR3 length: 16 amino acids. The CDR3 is CASSKGLAGPQETQYF. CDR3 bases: TGTGCCAGCAGCAAGGGACTAGCGGGACCACAAGAGACCCAGTACTTC.

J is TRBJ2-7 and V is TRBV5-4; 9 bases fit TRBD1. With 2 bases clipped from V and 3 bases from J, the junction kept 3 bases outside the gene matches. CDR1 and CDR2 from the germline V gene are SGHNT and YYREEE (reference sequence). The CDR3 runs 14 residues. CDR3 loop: CASSLQGADYEQYF. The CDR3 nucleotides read TGTGCCAGCAGCTTACAGGGGGCGGACTACGAGCAGTACTTC.

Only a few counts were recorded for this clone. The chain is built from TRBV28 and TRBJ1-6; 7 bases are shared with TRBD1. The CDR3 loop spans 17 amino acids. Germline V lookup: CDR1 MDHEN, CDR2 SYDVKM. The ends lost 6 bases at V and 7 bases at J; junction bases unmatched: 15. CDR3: CASSLPHGQAVNSPLHF. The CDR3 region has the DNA TGTGCCAGCAGCCTCCCCCATGGACAGGCTGTCAATTCACCCCTCCACTTT.

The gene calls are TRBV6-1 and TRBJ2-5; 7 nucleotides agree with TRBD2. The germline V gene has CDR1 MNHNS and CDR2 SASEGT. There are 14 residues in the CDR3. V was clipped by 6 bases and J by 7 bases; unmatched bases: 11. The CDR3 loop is CASRGDWGGVTQYF. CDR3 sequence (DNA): TGTGCCAGCAGAGGGGACTGGGGGGGGGTGACCCAGTACTTC.

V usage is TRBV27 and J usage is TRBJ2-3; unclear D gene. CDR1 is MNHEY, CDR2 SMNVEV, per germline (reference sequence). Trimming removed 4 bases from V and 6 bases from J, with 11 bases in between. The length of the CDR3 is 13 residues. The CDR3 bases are TGTGCCAGCAGTTCCAACCCTAGGGATACGCAGTATTTT. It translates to CASSSNPRDTQYF.

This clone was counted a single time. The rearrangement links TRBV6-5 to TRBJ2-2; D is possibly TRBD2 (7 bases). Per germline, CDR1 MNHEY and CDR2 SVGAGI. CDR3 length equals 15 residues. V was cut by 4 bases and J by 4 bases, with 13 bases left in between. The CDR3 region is CASSWGGGGTGELFF. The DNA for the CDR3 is TGTGCCAGCAGTTGGGGGGGAGGGGGCACCGGGGAGCTGTTTTTT.

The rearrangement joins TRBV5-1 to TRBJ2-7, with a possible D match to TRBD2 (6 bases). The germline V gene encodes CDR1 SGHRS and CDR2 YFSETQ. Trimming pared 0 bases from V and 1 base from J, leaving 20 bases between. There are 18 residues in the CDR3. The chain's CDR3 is CASSLGGLLRDHSYEQYF. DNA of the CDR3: TGCGCCAGCAGCTTGGGGGGACTCCTCCGGGACCATTCCTACGAGCAGTACTTC.

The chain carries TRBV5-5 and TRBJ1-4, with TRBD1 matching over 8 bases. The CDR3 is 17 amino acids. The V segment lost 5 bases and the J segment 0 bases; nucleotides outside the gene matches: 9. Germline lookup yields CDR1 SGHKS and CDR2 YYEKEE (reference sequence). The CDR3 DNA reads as TGTGCCAGCAGGAAGAAGGACAGGGAGTCAACTAATGAAAAACTGTTTTTT. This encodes CASRKKDRESTNEKLFF.

The CDR3 is CASSWTGGDYGYTF. The CDR3 DNA reads TGCGCCAGCAGCTGGACAGGGGGCGACTATGGCTACACCTTC. V and J are TRBV5-1 and TRBJ1-2; 11 positions match TRBD1. Per the germline V gene, CDR1 is SGHRS and CDR2 is YFSETQ. The CDR3 extends over 14 amino acids. V was pared by 3 bases and J by 3 bases, with 1 base of the junction left unmatched.

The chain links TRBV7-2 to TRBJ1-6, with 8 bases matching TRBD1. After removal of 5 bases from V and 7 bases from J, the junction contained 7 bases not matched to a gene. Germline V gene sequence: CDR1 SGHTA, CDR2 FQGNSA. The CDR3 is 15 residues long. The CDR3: CASSNRTGRNSPLHF. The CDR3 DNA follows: TGTGCCAGCAGCAATCGGACAGGGCGAAATTCACCCCTCCACTTT.

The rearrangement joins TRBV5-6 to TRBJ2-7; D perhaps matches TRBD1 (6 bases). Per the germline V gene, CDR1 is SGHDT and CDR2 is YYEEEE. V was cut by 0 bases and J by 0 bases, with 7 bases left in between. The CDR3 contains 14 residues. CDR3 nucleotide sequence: TGTGCCAGCAGCTTGGGGACAGCCTCCTACGAGCAGTACTTC. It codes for CASSLGTASYEQYF.

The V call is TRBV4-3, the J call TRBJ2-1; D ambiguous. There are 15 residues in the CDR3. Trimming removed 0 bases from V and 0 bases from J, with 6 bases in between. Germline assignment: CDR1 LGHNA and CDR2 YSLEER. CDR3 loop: CASSQERVSYNEQFF. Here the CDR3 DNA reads TGCGCCAGCAGCCAAGAACGGGTCTCCTACAATGAGCAGTTCTTC.

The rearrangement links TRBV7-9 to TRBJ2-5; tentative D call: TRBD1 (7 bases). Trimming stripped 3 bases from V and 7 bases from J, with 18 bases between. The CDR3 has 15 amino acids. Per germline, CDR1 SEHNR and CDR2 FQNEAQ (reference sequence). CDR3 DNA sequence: TGTGCCAGCAGCTTGGAGGGGGCGGAAGAGGGGACCCAGTACTTC. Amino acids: CASSLEGAEEGTQYF.

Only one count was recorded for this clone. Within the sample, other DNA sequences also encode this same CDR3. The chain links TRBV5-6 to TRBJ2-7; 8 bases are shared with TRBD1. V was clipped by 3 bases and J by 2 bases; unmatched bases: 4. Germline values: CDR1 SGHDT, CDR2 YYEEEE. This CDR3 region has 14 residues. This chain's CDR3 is CASSYRDRPYEQYF. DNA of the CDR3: TGTGCCAGCAGCTACCGGGACAGGCCCTACGAGCAGTACTTC.